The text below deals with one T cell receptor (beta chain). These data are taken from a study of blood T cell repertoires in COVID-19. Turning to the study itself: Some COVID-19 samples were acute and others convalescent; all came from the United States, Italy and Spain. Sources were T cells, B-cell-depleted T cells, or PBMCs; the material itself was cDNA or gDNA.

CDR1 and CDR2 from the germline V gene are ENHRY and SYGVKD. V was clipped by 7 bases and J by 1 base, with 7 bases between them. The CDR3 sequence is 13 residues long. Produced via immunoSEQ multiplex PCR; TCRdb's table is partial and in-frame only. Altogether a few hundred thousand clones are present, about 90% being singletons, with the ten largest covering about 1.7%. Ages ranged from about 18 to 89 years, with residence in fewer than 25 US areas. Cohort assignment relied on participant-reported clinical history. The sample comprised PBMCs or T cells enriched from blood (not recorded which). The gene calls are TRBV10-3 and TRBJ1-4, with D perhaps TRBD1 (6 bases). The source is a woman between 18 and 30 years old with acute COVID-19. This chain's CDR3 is CAIKGETNEKLFF. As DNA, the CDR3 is TGTGCCATCAAGGGGGAAACTAATGAAAAACTGTTTTTT.